This passage covers 5 T cell receptor beta chains from one sample sequenced in a study of cytomegalovirus exposure and HLA in healthy donors. PCR amplification relied on 60 Vbeta primers (plus 13 Jbeta primers). Profiled with immunoSEQ multiplex PCR; TCRdb holds only in-frame clones, not every one. This sample yields 170,000 or so clones, of which about four fifths are seen a single time; 1% belongs to the top ten. Material for sequencing was PBMCs. The receptors come from a woman in her 50s in good health and CMV-seropositive.

The chain links TRBV7-2 to TRBJ2-7; 9 bases line up with TRBD2. Germline V gene sequence: CDR1 SGHTA, CDR2 FQGNSA. Trimming removed 2 bases from V and 4 bases from J; junction bases left unmatched: 0. The length of the CDR3 is 13 residues. This CDR3 reads CASSLSGGYEQYF. Here the CDR3 DNA reads TGTGCCAGCAGCTTAAGCGGGGGGTACGAGCAGTACTTC. Supplemented by reference TRBV7-2 and TRBJ2-7, the full variable domain reads GAGVSQSPSNKVTEKGKDVELRCDPISGHTALYWYRQSLGQGLEFLIYFQGNSAPDKSGLPSDRFSAERTGGSVSTLTIQRTQQEDSAVYLCASSLSGGYEQYFGPGTRLTVT.

Notes on this clone: At one end the junction does not follow the germline gene, possibly because of a read error. V usage is TRBV15 and J usage is TRBJ1-1, with a tentative D call TRBD1 (5 bases). The CDR3 is 16 amino acids. Germline V gives CDR1 LNHNV, CDR2 YYDKDF (reference sequence). DNA of the CDR3: TGTGCCACCAGCGGAGAGGGGCAACTCATGAACACTGAAGCTTTCTTT. Protein: CATSGEGQLMNTEAFF.

V and J are TRBV6-5 and TRBJ2-1; D is unclear. The V end lost 6 bases, the J end lost 6 bases, and 15 bases lay between the germline ends. In germline, CDR1 is MNHEY, CDR2 SVGAGI. The CDR3 sequence is 14 residues long. This chain's CDR3 is CASSTTAGSNEQFF. The CDR3 nucleotides are TGTGCCAGCAGCACCACCGCAGGTTCCAATGAGCAGTTCTTC.

The V and J genes are TRBV9 and TRBJ2-5; 10 positions agree with TRBD2. CDR1 and CDR2 (germline): SGDLS, YYNGEE. The ends lost 0 bases at V and 11 bases at J; junction bases unmatched: 7. This CDR3 has 14 residues. CDR3: CASSVASSGRPQYF. The CDR3 DNA follows: TGTGCCAGCAGCGTAGCTTCTAGCGGGAGACCGCAGTACTTC.

The genes are TRBV4-2 and TRBJ2-3; D possibly corresponds to TRBD2 (6 bases). Germline V lookup: CDR1 LGHNA, CDR2 YNFKEQ. The V end was cut by 3 bases, the J end by 3 bases, with 19 bases between. This CDR3 is 17 amino acids long. The CDR3 loop reads CASSHFRDSLGTDTQYF. The CDR3 DNA follows: TGTGCCAGCAGCCATTTTCGGGACTCCCTTGGGACAGATACGCAGTATTTT.